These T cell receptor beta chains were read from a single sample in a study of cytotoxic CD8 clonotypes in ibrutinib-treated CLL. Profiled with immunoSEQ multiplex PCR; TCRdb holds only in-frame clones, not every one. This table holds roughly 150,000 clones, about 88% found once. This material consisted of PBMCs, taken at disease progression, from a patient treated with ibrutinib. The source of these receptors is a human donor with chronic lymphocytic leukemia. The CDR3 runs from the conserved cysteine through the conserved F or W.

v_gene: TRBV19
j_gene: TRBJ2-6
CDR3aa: CASSISGPSSGANVLTF

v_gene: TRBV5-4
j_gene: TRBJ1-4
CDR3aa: CASSLDRATNEKLFF

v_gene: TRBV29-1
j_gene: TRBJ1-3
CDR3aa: CSVETGETGNTIYF

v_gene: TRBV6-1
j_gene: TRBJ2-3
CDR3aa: CASSGRDRTTDTQYF

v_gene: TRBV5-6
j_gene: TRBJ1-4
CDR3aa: CASSYGRGATAKKLFF

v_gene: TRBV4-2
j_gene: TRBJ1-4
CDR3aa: CASSQYTAGPGNEKLFF

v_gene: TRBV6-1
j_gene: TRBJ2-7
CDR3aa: CASRAGSPYEQYF

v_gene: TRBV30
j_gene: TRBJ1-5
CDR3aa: CAWSVLRTKYSNQPQHF

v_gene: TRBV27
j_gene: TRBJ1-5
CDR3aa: CASSYGFGSNQPQHF

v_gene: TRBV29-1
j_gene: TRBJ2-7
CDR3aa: CSVATSGIDEQYF

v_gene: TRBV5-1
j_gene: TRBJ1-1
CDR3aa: CASRNDRGTEAFF

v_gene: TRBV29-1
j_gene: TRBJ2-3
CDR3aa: CSVVMGLAGGPPTDTQYF

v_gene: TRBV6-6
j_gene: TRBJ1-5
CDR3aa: CATRQGRDQPQHF

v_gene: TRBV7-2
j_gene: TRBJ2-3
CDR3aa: CASSEQGAGDTQYF

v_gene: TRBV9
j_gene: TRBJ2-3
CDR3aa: CASSASSGNTDTQYF

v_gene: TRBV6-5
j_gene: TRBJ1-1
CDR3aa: CASVNPGQANTEAFF

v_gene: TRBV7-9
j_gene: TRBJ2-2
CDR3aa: CASTKRRETGDSGELFF

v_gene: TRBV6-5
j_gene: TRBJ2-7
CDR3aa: CASSFNPGQSYYEQYF

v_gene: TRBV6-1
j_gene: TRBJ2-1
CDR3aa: CASSLTQGYNEQFF

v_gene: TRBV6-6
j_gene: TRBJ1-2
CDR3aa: CASSYSRQGAGDYTF

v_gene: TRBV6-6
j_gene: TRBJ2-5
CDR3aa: CASSYTSGRAGETQYF

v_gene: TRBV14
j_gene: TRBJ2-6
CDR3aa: CASSQAGGANVLTF

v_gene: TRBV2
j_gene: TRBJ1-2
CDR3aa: CAIRTGGYGYTF

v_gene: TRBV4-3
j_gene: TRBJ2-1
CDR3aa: CASSHDSVTNYNEQFF

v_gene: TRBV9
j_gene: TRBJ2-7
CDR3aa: CASSASGRAGYEQYF

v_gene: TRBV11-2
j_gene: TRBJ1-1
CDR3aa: CASSSQGTITTEAFF

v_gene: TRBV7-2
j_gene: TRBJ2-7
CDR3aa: CASSPRLASGEQYF

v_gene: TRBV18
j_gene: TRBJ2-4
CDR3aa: CASSLRGGGPTKNIQYF

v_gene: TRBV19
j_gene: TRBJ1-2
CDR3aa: CASSIDEERSYYGYTF

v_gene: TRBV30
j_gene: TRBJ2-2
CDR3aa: CAWKAGTSSTGELFF

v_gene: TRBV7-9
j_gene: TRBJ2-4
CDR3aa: CASSLGSPGGNIQYF

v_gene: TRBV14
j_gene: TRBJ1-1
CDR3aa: CASSPGIIMNTEAFF

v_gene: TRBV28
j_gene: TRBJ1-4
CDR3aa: CASRRQGTNEKLFF

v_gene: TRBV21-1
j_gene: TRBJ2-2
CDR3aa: CASTFDVEGRTGELFF

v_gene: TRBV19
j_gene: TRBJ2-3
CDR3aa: CASSRGGPLTDTQYF

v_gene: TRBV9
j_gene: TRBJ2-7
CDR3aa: CASSVATTSGYSYEQYF

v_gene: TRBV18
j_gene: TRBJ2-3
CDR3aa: CASSPVGTDTQYF

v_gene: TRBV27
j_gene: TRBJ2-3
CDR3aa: CASRGGTPYDTQYF

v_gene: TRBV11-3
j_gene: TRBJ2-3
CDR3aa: CATQGGGIRTDTQYF

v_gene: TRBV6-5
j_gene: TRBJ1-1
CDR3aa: CASSRYGGEAFF

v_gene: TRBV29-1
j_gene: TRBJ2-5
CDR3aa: CSVPTGGAETQYF

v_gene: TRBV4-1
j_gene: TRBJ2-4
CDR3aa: CASSQDTGLAKNIQYF

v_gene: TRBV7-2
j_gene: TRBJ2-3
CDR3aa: CASSLWHSTDTQYF

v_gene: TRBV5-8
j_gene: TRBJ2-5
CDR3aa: CASSQNLAGEETQYF

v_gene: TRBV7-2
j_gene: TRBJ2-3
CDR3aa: CASSLQSGATDTQYF

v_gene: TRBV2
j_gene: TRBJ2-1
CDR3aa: CAPGKLAGSYNEQFF

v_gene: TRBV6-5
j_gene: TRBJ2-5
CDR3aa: CASVGRASGMETQYF

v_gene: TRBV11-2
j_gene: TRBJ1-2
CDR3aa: CASSSEDRVYGYTF

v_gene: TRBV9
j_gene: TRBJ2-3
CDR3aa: CASSPRTSGTGTDTQYF

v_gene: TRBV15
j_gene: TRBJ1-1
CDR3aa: CATSRGGGRNTEAFF

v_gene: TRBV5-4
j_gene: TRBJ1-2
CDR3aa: CASSFGGAGYGYTF

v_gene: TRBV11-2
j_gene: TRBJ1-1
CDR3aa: CASSLDGSLMNTEAFF

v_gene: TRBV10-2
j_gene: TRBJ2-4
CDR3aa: CASRDRTLAKNIQYF

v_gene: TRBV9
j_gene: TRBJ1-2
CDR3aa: CASSPREGAQGYTF